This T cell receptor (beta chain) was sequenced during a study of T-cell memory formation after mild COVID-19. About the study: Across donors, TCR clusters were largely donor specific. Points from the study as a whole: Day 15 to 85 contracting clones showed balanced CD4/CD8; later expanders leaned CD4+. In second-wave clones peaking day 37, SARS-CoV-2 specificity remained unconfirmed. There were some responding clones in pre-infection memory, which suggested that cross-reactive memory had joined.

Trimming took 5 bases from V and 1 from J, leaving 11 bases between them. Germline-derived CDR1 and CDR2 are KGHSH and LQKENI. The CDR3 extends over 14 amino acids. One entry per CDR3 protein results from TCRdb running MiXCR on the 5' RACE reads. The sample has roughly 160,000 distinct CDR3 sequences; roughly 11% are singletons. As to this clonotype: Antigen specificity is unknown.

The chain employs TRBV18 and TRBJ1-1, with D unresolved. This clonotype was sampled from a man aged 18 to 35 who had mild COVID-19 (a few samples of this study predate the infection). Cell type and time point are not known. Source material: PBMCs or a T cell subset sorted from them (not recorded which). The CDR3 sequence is CASSAQEGNTEAFF. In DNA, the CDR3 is TGTGCCAGCTCAGCCCAGGAGGGGAACACTGAAGCTTTCTTT.